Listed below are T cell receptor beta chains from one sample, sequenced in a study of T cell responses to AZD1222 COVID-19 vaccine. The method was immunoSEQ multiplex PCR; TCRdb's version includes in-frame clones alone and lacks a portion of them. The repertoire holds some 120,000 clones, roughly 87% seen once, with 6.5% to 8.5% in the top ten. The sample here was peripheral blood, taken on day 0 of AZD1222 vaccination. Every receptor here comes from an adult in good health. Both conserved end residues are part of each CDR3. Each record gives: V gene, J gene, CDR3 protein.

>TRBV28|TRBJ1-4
CASSLEGDGTNEKLFF
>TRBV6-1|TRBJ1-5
CASSEVWGQPQHF
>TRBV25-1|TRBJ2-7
CASSEWGEVYEQYF
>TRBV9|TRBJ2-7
CASSVADQNYEQYF
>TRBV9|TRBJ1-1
CASSVGDEEAFF
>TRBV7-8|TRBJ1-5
CASSLDGRLVTYYSNQPQHF
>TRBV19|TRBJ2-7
CASSGGTYEQYF
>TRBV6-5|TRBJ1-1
CASSGGAHSITEAFF
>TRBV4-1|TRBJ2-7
CASSQVGGTYEQYF
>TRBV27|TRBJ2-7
CASSLLRDRGEQYF
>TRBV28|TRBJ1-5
CASSLRNSLGPQHF
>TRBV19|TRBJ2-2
CASSRAGGPSSGELFF
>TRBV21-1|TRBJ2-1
CAGCGTGSYNEQFF
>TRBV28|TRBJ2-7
CASRKTGYTQYF
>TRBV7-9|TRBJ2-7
CASTTQTDYEQYF
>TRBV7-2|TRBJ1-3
CASSSKKGTGSLIF
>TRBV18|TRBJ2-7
CASSTRGRGYEQYF
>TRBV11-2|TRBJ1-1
CASSSLTGKGTEAFF
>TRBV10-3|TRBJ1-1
CAISGAFTMNTEAFF
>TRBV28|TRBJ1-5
CASSSPPGTVQPQHF
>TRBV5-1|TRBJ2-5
CASSETSGLAGYQETQYF
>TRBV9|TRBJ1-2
CASSEDRGDFNYGYTF